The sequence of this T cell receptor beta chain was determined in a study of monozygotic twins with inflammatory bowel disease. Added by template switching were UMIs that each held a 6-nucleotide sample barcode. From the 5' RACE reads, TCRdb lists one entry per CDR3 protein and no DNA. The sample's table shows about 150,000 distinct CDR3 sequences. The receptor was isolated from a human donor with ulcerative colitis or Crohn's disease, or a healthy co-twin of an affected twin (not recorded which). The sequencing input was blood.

The CDR3 protein is CASSLATETGGQYF. The chain recombines TRBV7-2 with TRBJ2-7; TCRdb calls TRBD1, which cannot be checked without DNA. CDR1 is SGHTA, CDR2 FQGNSA, per germline. CDR3 size: 14 residues.